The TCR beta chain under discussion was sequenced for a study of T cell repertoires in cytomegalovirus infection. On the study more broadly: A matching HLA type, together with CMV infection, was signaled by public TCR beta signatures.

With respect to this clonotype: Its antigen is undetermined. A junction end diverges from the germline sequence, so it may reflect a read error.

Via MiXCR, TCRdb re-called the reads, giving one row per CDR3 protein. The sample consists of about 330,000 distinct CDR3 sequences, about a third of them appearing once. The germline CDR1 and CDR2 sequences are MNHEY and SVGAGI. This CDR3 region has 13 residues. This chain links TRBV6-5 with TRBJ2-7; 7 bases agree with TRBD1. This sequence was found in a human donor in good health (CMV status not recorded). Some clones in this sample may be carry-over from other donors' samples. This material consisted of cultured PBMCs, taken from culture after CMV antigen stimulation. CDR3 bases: TGTGCCAGCAGACCGGGACAGTCCTCCGAGCAGTACTTC. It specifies CASRPGQSSEQYF.